One T cell receptor beta chain is described in this entry. Per the germline V gene, CDR1 is ENHRY and CDR2 is SYGVKD. This CDR3 has 15 residues. V trimming: 3 bases; J trimming: 3 bases; junction bases outside the gene matches: 8. Profiling relied on immunoSEQ multiplex PCR, and the TCRdb table lists in-frame clones only, not all of them. The sample carries about 10,000 clones, less than 65% recorded once. The data were obtained in a study of tumour-infiltrating T cells in Burkitt lymphoma. Study background: Repertoire clonality predicted overall and progression-free survival.

The chain uses TRBV10-3 and TRBJ2-7; 7 nucleotides line up with TRBD1. The sequenced sample consisted of tumor tissue. This TCR was sampled from a human donor with diffuse large B-cell lymphoma. This chain's CDR3 is CAISESPTGYYEQYF. For the CDR3, the DNA is TGTGCCATCAGTGAAAGTCCGACAGGGTACTACGAGCAGTACTTC.